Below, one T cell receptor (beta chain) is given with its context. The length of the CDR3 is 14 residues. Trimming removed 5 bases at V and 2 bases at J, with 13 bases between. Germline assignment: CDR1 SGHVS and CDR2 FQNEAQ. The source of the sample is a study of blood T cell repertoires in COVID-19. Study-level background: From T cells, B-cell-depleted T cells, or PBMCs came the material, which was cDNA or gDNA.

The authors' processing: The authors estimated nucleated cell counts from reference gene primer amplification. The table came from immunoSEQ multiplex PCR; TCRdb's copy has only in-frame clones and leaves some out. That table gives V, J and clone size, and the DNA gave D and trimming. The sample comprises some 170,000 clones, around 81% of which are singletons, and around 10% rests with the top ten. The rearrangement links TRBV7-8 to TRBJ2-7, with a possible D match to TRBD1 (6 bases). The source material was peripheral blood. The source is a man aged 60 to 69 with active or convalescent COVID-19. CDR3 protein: CASSPLQGPYEQYF. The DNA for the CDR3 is TGTGCCAGCAGCCCCCTACAGGGTCCCTACGAGCAGTACTTC.